This T cell receptor (beta chain) was identified during a study of blood T cell repertoires in COVID-19 (dated by TCRdb to about 2020). For the wider study: Samples covering the acute and convalescent phases of COVID-19 were provided by collaborators in the United States, Italy and Spain. The material from the prospective study consisted of cDNA or gDNA derived from T cells, B-cell-depleted T cells, or PBMCs. The dataset comprised deeply sampled blood TCRbeta repertoires from subjects exposed to, actively infected with, or recovered from COVID-19. The repertoires were released in a freely available public database meant as a resource for research on the immune response to SARS-CoV-2. The samples were drawn from two sources: the first 160 participants of the ongoing ImmuneRACE study, and about 1,300 subjects contributed by 6 global collaborators. The sample metadata nearly always contained a de-identified subject ID, COVID-19 status, age in years and sex. Where HLA class I and class II types were available, the types were taken from metadata supplied by the sample provider, not from assay-based typing.

With regard to this clone: It lacks a known antigen. Per-base qualities were not stored, and no clone one base away is much larger.

Points the paper makes about the study in general: Clinical and demographic metadata were provided uncurated, with the amount varying by source and participant.

The germline V gene sets CDR1 to KGHDR and CDR2 to SFDVKD. V lost 2 bases and J lost 4 bases; the stretch between them is 7 bases long. The cysteine opens and the phenylalanine closes a CDR3 of 13 amino acids. Here the CDR3 DNA is all that survives: 39 bases in frame from base 1. TCRbeta CDR3 regions were amplified from genomic DNA by means of the immunoSEQ Assay, a bias-controlled multiplex PCR. The authors' pipeline ran thus. Nucleated cell counts per sample were estimated from amplification of reference gene primers within the assay. Sequence reads were collapsed and filtered to measure the absolute abundance of every unique TCRbeta CDR3 rearrangement. For each sample, productive Simpson clonality was calculated as the square root of Simpson's diversity index across productive rearrangements. In its TCRdb copy, this immuneACCESS table keeps in-frame sequences only and misses some clones. Where compared with another copy, unresolved V genes explain less than half of these, and the others have no known cause. Clone size and V and J calls were adopted from that table, with D and trimming inferred from the DNA. This sample holds about 110,000 clones; roughly 88% were observed only once. Around 7% of the sample is held by the ten biggest clonotypes.

Each collaborating institution followed its own protocols to collect whole blood in K2EDTA tubes. For TCRbeta analysis, collaborators shipped samples as frozen whole blood, isolated PBMCs, or DNA extracted from either of those sample types. The source of this sequence is a man in his fifties or sixties with active or convalescent COVID-19. This chain joins TRBV24-1 to TRBJ1-1, with the D gene not confidently named. Sequencing input: peripheral blood. The nucleotide sequence is TGTGCCACCAGTGATTCCTCTTCCACTGAAGCTTTCTTT. The translation is CATSDSSSTEAFF.